One sample yielded the 29 T cell receptor beta chains listed below, sequenced in a study of blood T cell repertoires in COVID-19. Assay used: immunoSEQ multiplex PCR; TCRdb lists only in-frame clones, some missing. The sample carries around 200,000 clones, over 60% recorded once. Specimen: peripheral blood. Receptors were obtained from a woman in her 70s with acute or convalescent COVID-19.

This chain uses TRBV10-3 with TRBJ2-7, with TRBD2 matching over 11 bases. The CDR3 loop spans 13 amino acids. CDR1 is ENHRY and CDR2 is SYGVKD in the germline V gene. After removal of 6 bases from V and 5 bases from J, the junction contained 3 bases not matched to a gene. The CDR3 bases are TGTGCCATCAGACTAGCGGGAGTCGACGAGCAGTACTTC. The encoded protein is CAIRLAGVDEQYF.

The CDR3 sequence is CASSLRVPGQSAGELFF. The DNA of the CDR3 is TGTGCCAGCAGCTTAAGGGTACCGGGACAATCGGCCGGGGAGCTGTTTTTT. The chain joins TRBV11-2 to TRBJ2-2, with D tentatively TRBD1 (6 bases). The CDR3 runs 17 residues. Trimming left V 2 bases short and J 6 bases short, with 19 bases between. Germline V CDR1 and CDR2: SGHAT, FQNNGV.

This chain joins TRBV7-8 and TRBJ1-3; 7 bases fit TRBD1. The CDR3 sequence is 18 residues long. With 3 bases clipped from V and 0 bases from J, the junction kept 11 bases outside the gene matches. CDR1 and CDR2 (germline): SGHVS, FQNEAQ. In DNA form, the CDR3 reads TGTGCCAGCAGCTTTCTCATGCCGGGACAGACCTCTGGAAACACCATATATTTT. The encoded protein is CASSFLMPGQTSGNTIYF. Together with reference TRBV7-8 and TRBJ1-3, the CDR3 gives the full variable domain: GAGVSQSPRYKVAKRGQDVALRCDPISGHVSLFWYQQALGQGPEFLTYFQNEAQLDKSGLPSDRFFAERPEGSVSTLKIQRTQQEDSAVYLCASSFLMPGQTSGNTIYFGEGSWLTVV.

CDR3 in DNA: TGTGCCATCAGTATGACTAGCGGGAGGCAAGATACGCAGTATTTT. Translated, it gives CAISMTSGRQDTQYF. This chain uses TRBV10-3 with TRBJ2-3; 13 nucleotides align to TRBD2. CDR3 length: 15 amino acids. CDR1 and CDR2 from the germline V gene are ENHRY and SYGVKD. V was pared by 5 bases and J by 5 bases, with 4 bases of the junction left unmatched.

V is TRBV6-5 and J is TRBJ2-1, with a possible D match to TRBD2 (6 bases). This CDR3 has 16 amino acids. Germline V CDR1 and CDR2: MNHEY, SVGAGI. Trimming shortened V by 2 bases and J by 3 bases, and 14 bases separated the two germline ends. CDR3 DNA sequence: TGTGCCAGCAGTTACAAGGAGGGATCATTCTACAATGAGCAGTTCTTC. It translates to CASSYKEGSFYNEQFF.

This clone was observed a few times. The chain joins TRBV19 to TRBJ1-3, with D possibly TRBD1 on 5 matching bases. CDR1 LNHDA and CDR2 SQIVND come from the germline V gene (reference sequence). V dropped 8 bases and J dropped 0 bases, with 20 bases sitting between them. The CDR3 covers 17 residues. CDR3: CASRTYRDLSSGNTIYF. Written as DNA, the CDR3 is TGTGCCAGTCGAACGTATCGGGACTTGAGCTCTGGAAACACCATATATTTT.

V gene TRBV12-3 or TRBV12-4 combines with J gene TRBJ2-5, with TRBD1 as a possible D gene (5 bases). The CDR3 sequence is 13 residues long. The V end lost 2 bases, the J end lost 4 bases, and 8 bases lay between the germline ends. CDR3 amino acids: CASSLQGPETQYF. The DNA for the CDR3 is TGTGCCAGCAGTTTACAGGGCCCAGAGACCCAGTACTTC.

The rearrangement uses TRBV18 and TRBJ1-4, with TRBD1 matching over 9 bases. This CDR3 contains 15 residues. Germline CDR1 KGHSH, CDR2 LQKENI. With 5 bases clipped from V and 7 bases from J, the junction kept 8 bases outside the gene matches. DNA for the CDR3: TGTGCCAGCTCAGGCGGACAGGGGTGGAGTGAAAAACTGTTTTTT. Its protein is CASSGGQGWSEKLFF.

The rearrangement joins TRBV9 to TRBJ1-3, with D uncertain. Germline V gene lookup returns CDR1 SGDLS and CDR2 YYNGEE. The CDR3 extends over 16 amino acids. V was cut by 0 bases and J by 0 bases, with 10 bases left in between. The CDR3 region is CASSVEEGYSGNTIYF. In DNA form, the CDR3 reads TGTGCCAGCAGCGTAGAAGAGGGCTACTCTGGAAACACCATATATTTT.

This clone was seen only once. J is TRBJ1-4 and V is TRBV6-5; 9 nucleotides match TRBD1. Germline assignment: CDR1 MNHEY and CDR2 SVGAGI. Trimming took 6 bases from V and 0 from J; bases not matched to a gene: 5. The CDR3 is 16 amino acids. As DNA, the CDR3 is TGTGCCAGCAGCTACGGACAGGGGACAACTAATGAAAAACTGTTTTTT. This gives the protein CASSYGQGTTNEKLFF.

Only one count was recorded for this clone. One junction end does not reproduce the germline sequence, and a read error may be involved. V usage is TRBV7-7 and J usage is TRBJ1-5, with TRBD1 identical over 11 bases. Germline V lookup: CDR1 SSHAT, CDR2 FNYEAQ (reference sequence). The length of the CDR3 is 17 residues. CDR3 sequence: CASSLIRDRGRGQPQHF. In DNA, the CDR3 is TGTGCTAGCAGTCTCATCAGGGACAGGGGGAGAGGGCAGCCCCAGCATTTT.

The chain carries TRBV18 and TRBJ2-3; 9 bases fit TRBD2. The junction had 3 bases not matched to a gene; V was cut back by 1 base and J by 4 bases. In germline, CDR1 is KGHSH, CDR2 LQKENI. The CDR3 has 15 residues. For the CDR3, the DNA is TGTGCCAGCTCACCACTAGCGGGAGCCTCAGATACGCAGTATTTT. This sequence encodes CASSPLAGASDTQYF.

The rearrangement joins TRBV9 to TRBJ2-7; 9 bases fit TRBD2. The CDR3 length is 15 residues. Germline V CDR1 and CDR2: SGDLS, YYNGEE. V lost 0 bases, J lost 4 bases, and 5 bases stayed unmatched. CDR3 in amino acids: CASSVGASGAYEQYF. CDR3 nucleotide sequence: TGTGCCAGCAGCGTAGGTGCTAGCGGGGCTTACGAGCAGTACTTC.

This clone has more than one count but fewer than ten. The V gene is TRBV5-4, the J gene TRBJ2-7, with TRBD2 as a possible D gene (6 bases). Deletions cut 0 bases from V and 3 bases from J, with 16 bases between. CDR1 is SGHNT, CDR2 YYREEE, per germline (reference sequence). The CDR3 is made up of 16 amino acids. The chain's CDR3 is CASSLGGASAIYEQYF. The CDR3 DNA reads TGTGCCAGCAGCTTGGGTGGGGCTAGCGCGATCTACGAGCAGTACTTC.

The chain links TRBV27 to TRBJ1-4; D gene uncertain. V was shortened by 8 bases and J by 6 bases, with 10 bases between the two germline ends. CDR1 and CDR2 (germline): MNHEY, SMNVEV (reference sequence). The CDR3 extends over 12 amino acids. The CDR3 here is CASGLLDEKLFF. The CDR3 bases are TGTGCCAGCGGCCTTCTTGATGAAAAACTGTTTTTT.

V and J are TRBV5-1 and TRBJ1-3; 7 bases fit TRBD1. The CDR3 sequence is 16 residues long. Germline-derived CDR1 and CDR2 are SGHRS and YFSETQ. The V segment lost 4 bases and the J segment 0 bases; nucleotides outside the gene matches: 7. The CDR3 region is CASSPTGPYSGNTIYF. In DNA, the CDR3 is TGCGCCAGCAGCCCGACAGGGCCCTACTCTGGAAACACCATATATTTT.

This chain links TRBV19 with TRBJ2-3, with 9 bases lining up with TRBD1. The germline CDR1 and CDR2 sequences are LNHDA and SQIVND (reference sequence). Trimming at V came to 5 bases and at J to 4 bases, leaving 4 bases not matched to a gene. The CDR3 is 14 amino acids. The CDR3 is CASSWTGEADTQYF. The CDR3 DNA sequence: TGTGCCAGTAGTTGGACAGGGGAGGCAGATACGCAGTATTTT.

The V gene is TRBV5-4, the J gene TRBJ2-2, with D possibly matching TRBD1 (6 bases). Trimming took 3 bases from V and 7 from J, leaving 10 bases between them. Germline V gene sequence: CDR1 SGHNT, CDR2 YYREEE (reference sequence). The length of the CDR3 is 13 residues. CDR3 in amino acids: CASSSQGHGELFF. CDR3 nucleotides: TGTGCCAGCAGCTCCCAGGGGCACGGGGAGCTGTTTTTT.

The chain employs TRBV28 and TRBJ2-1; TRBD2 matches at 7 bases. J was trimmed by 8 bases and V by 3 bases; bases with no gene match: 7. From germline, CDR1 is MDHEN and CDR2 SYDVKM. CDR3 length: 14 residues. CDR3 residues: CASSLVGGRYEQFF. CDR3 coding DNA: TGTGCCAGCAGTTTGGTGGGAGGGCGGTATGAGCAGTTCTTC.

The V gene is TRBV10-1, the J gene TRBJ2-5; 9 bases agree with TRBD2. From germline, CDR1 is WNHNN and CDR2 SYGVQD (reference sequence). The CDR3 sequence is 19 residues long. V lost 3 bases, J lost 1 base, and 15 bases stayed unmatched. In DNA, the CDR3 is TGCGCCAGCAGTGACCAGGGGGTTTCTAGCGGGATCCCCCAAGAGACCCAGTACTTC. This translates into CASSDQGVSSGIPQETQYF.

To note about this clone: The same CDR3 can be traced to other DNA sequences in this sample. The genes are TRBV5-1 and TRBJ1-1; 8 bases align to TRBD1. This CDR3 has 15 residues. Trimming removed 0 bases from V and 1 base from J; junction bases left unmatched: 2. In germline, CDR1 is SGHRS, CDR2 YFSETQ. The CDR3 region is CASSLGGQGNTEAFF. The CDR3 DNA reads as TGCGCCAGCAGCTTGGGCGGACAGGGGAACACTGAAGCTTTCTTT.

The chain recombines TRBV15 with TRBJ2-5; a weak D match, TRBD1 (6 bases). The germline V gene has CDR1 LNHNV and CDR2 YYDKDF (reference sequence). The CDR3 is 15 residues long. V was trimmed by 3 bases and J by 1 base, leaving 12 bases between them. The CDR3, as DNA: TGTGCCACCAGCAGGCAGGGGAACGGCCAAGAGACCCAGTACTTC. Translating gives CATSRQGNGQETQYF. Full variable domain (outside the CDR3, taken from reference TRBV15 and TRBJ2-5): DAMVIQNPRYQVTQFGKPVTLSCSQTLNHNVMYWYQQKSSQAPKLLFHYYDKDFNNEADTPDNFQSRRPNTSFCFLDIRSPGLGDTAMYLCATSRQGNGQETQYFGPGTRLLVL.

J is TRBJ2-5 and V is TRBV3-1 (or the pseudogene TRBV3-2), with a tentative D call TRBD1 (6 bases). The CDR3 covers 13 residues. Germline-derived CDR1 and CDR2 are LGHDT and YNNKEL (reference sequence). V shed 4 bases and J shed 2 bases, with 8 bases lying between them. The CDR3 DNA sequence: TGTGCCAGCAGCCCAGGGGTTCAAGAGACCCAGTACTTC. Protein product: CASSPGVQETQYF.

The chain couples TRBV6-1 to TRBJ1-2; 7 bases align to TRBD1. V shed 3 bases and J 6 bases; nucleotides not matched to a gene: 4. This CDR3 spans 13 amino acids. Germline values: CDR1 MNHNS, CDR2 SASEGT. CDR3 in DNA: TGTGCCAGCAGTGAGGACAGGAAAAATGGCTACACCTTC. Protein product: CASSEDRKNGYTF.

The chain employs TRBV25-1 and TRBJ1-2; TRBD1 matches 12 bases. The germline V gene has CDR1 MGHDK and CDR2 SYGVNS. J gave up 8 bases and V 1 base, and 5 bases lay outside the gene matches. The CDR3 extends over 15 amino acids. CDR3 DNA sequence: TGTGCCAGCAGTGAATGGGGGACAGGGGGCGAGGGCTACACCTTC. It is translated as CASSEWGTGGEGYTF.

This chain uses TRBV18 with TRBJ1-3; TRBD1 aligns across 9 bases. CDR1 and CDR2 from the germline V gene are KGHSH and LQKENI. The CDR3 is 19 amino acids. J lost 0 bases, V lost 2 bases, and 11 bases had no gene match. The CDR3 loop is CASSPSGTGSLGSGNTIYF. The CDR3 DNA is TGTGCCAGCTCACCAAGCGGGACAGGGTCTTTGGGCTCTGGAAACACCATATATTTT.

This chain connects TRBV3-1 (or the pseudogene TRBV3-2) to TRBJ2-5, with D tentatively TRBD2 (5 bases). The CDR3 covers 13 residues. Germline CDR1 is LGHDT and CDR2 is YNNKEL (reference sequence). V lost 1 base and J lost 4, with 7 bases in between. This CDR3 is CASSQGLRETQYF. The CDR3 DNA sequence: TGTGCCAGCAGCCAAGGACTACGAGAGACCCAGTACTTC.

This rearrangement joins TRBV6-4 to TRBJ2-1, with D unresolved. The CDR3 has 14 residues. CDR1 and CDR2 from the germline V gene are MRHNA and SNTAGT. V lost 0 bases, J lost 10 bases, and 13 bases lay in between. The CDR3: CASSDSQESREQFF. The CDR3 bases are TGTGCCAGCAGTGACTCTCAGGAAAGTAGAGAGCAGTTCTTC.

The chain couples TRBV27 to TRBJ1-1; 8 nucleotides match TRBD1. Trimming cost V 6 bases and J 0 bases; bases outside gene matches: 9. CDR3 length equals 16 residues. In germline, CDR1 is MNHEY, CDR2 SMNVEV (reference sequence). The CDR3 region has the DNA TGTGCCAGCAGAACCGGACAGGGTCCTATGAACACTGAAGCTTTCTTT. This translates into CASRTGQGPMNTEAFF.